This paragraph covers one TCR beta chain sequence. The data were taken from a study of cytomegalovirus exposure and HLA in healthy donors. The CDR3 covers 18 residues. V trimming: 2 bases; J trimming: 2 bases; junction bases outside the gene matches: 14. Germline CDR1 SGHRS, CDR2 YFSETQ. Measured with immunoSEQ multiplex PCR; TCRdb has only the in-frame clones, and not every one. The sample records 100,000 to 150,000 clones, approximately 91% being singletons. Sequencing used PBMCs. This chain links TRBV5-1 with TRBJ2-5, with 8 bases matching TRBD1. This receptor was taken from a man younger than 35 in good health and CMV-seropositive. The CDR3 nucleotides are TGCGCCAGCAGCTTAGCTGGCGACAGGGGACGATATCAAGAGACCCAGTACTTC. Translation gives CASSLAGDRGRYQETQYF. The complete variable domain, with remaining parts taken from reference TRBV5-1 and TRBJ2-5, reads KAGVTQTPRYLIKTRGQQVTLSCSPISGHRSVSWYQQTPGQGLQFLFEYFSETQRNKGNFPGRFSGRQFSNSRSEMNVSTLELGDSALYLCASSLAGDRGRYQETQYFGPGTRLLVL.